This T cell receptor (beta chain) was captured in a study of a mutant IDH1 vaccine in newly diagnosed glioma. Whole-study context: Most had both radiotherapy and temozolomide beforehand; others had only one.

The time point was: week 11, during vaccination. Every single dose of the vaccine, 300 ug of mutant IDH1 20-mer peptide, came with topical imiquimod. Whole-study results and caveats: Vaccination elicited immune responses in 93.3% of patients.

Note on this clone: The antigen remains undetermined.

Clones were sequenced by immunoSEQ multiplex PCR, and TCRdb holds only the in-frame ones, with some missing. The sample includes some 120,000 clones, around 80% of them seen just once. CDR1 MNHEY and CDR2 SVGAGI come from the germline V gene. The CDR3 has 16 amino acids. The ends lost 2 bases at V and 1 base at J; junction bases unmatched: 7. Sequenced material: PBMCs, taken from a glioma patient whose treatment included an IDH1 peptide vaccine. The chain carries TRBV6-5 and TRBJ2-5; 7 positions agree with TRBD1. The receptor comes from a man between 40 and 49 years old with glioma. CDR3 sequence: CASSYMGNRGQETQYF. The CDR3 coding sequence is TGTGCCAGCAGTTACATGGGGAACAGGGGCCAAGAGACCCAGTACTTC.